A single sample gave rise to the 19 T cell receptor beta chains below, sequenced in a study of graft-versus-host responses after intestinal transplantation. These receptors have no known antigen. Profiling relied on immunoSEQ multiplex PCR, and the TCRdb table lists in-frame clones only, not all of them. Of 90,000 to 95,000 clones listed, approximately 95% are singletons. The source material was unstimulated CD8+ T cells sorted from spleen or lymph node cells, sampled before intestinal transplant. Receptors originate from a human donor who received an intestinal transplant.

This clone was observed a single time. The genes are TRBV19 and TRBJ1-1; 8 bases map to TRBD1. CDR1 and CDR2 (germline): LNHDA, SQIVND (reference sequence). The CDR3 runs 13 residues. V was pared by 9 bases and J by 4 bases, with 7 bases of the junction left unmatched. The CDR3 DNA reads TGTGCCAGCGATTCAGGGGGCGTCACTGAAGCTTTCTTT. It encodes CASDSGGVTEAFF.

The chain carries TRBV14 and TRBJ1-1; no clear D gene. The CDR3 runs 16 residues. V lost 0 bases, J lost 1 base, and 12 bases lay in between. Germline assignment: CDR1 SGHDN and CDR2 FVKESK. As DNA, the CDR3 is TGTGCCAGCAGCCAAGATTTCACAGTAACGAACACTGAAGCTTTCTTT. It codes for CASSQDFTVTNTEAFF.

V usage is TRBV19 and J usage is TRBJ1-5; D may be TRBD1 (6 bases). The CDR3 is made up of 14 amino acids. Germline CDR1 LNHDA, CDR2 SQIVND (reference sequence). Trimming took 7 bases from V and 4 from J, leaving 14 bases between them. The CDR3 sequence: CASIDLQGNQPQHF. In DNA, the CDR3 is TGTGCCAGTATCGATCTTCAGGGGAATCAGCCCCAGCATTTT.

The chain combines TRBV19 with TRBJ2-2; a possible D gene is TRBD2 (5 bases). This CDR3 region has 15 residues. Deletions cut 5 bases from V and 5 bases from J, with 15 bases between. From germline, CDR1 is LNHDA and CDR2 SQIVND (reference sequence). The CDR3 DNA reads as TGTGCCAGTAGTGTGAGTTTCGGGGTAACCGGGGAGCTGTTTTTT. This gives the protein CASSVSFGVTGELFF.

V and J are TRBV4-3 and TRBJ2-7; 7 nucleotides agree with TRBD1. V gave up 3 bases and J gave up 2 bases; unmatched junction bases: 7. Germline assignment: CDR1 LGHNA and CDR2 YSLEER. The CDR3 totals 15 residues. Here the CDR3 reads CASSQGPGTAYEQYF. The CDR3 nucleotides read TGCGCCAGCAGCCAGGGCCCCGGGACAGCCTACGAGCAGTACTTC.

This clone was seen just once. The chain links TRBV28 to TRBJ2-1; 7 bases line up with TRBD2. The CDR3 totals 15 residues. V lost 5 bases and J lost 5; bases outside the gene matches: 9. CDR1 is MDHEN, CDR2 SYDVKM, per germline. The CDR3 bases are TGTGCCAGCAGTACGACTAGCCGTATTCACAATGAGCAGTTCTTC. This translates into CASSTTSRIHNEQFF.

The chain carries TRBV2 and TRBJ2-7; 14 nucleotides match TRBD2. CDR3 length: 15 amino acids. The J segment lost 3 bases and the V segment lost 6 bases, leaving 4 bases of the junction unmatched. CDR1 is SNHLY and CDR2 is FYNNEI in the germline V gene. The CDR3 spells CASSGTSGSVYEQYF. For the CDR3, the DNA is TGTGCCAGCAGCGGGACTAGCGGGAGTGTCTACGAGCAGTACTTC.

This chain links TRBV7-9 with TRBJ2-1; TRBD2 matches 11 bases. The CDR3 totals 16 residues. Germline V gene sequence: CDR1 SEHNR, CDR2 FQNEAQ (reference sequence). Losses at the gene ends were 5 bases for V and 4 bases for J; bases not matched to a gene: 7. The CDR3 is CASSTLAGGRYNEQFF. The CDR3 bases are TGTGCCAGCAGCACCTTAGCGGGAGGGAGATACAATGAGCAGTTCTTC.

The chain uses TRBV5-4 and TRBJ1-1; no definite D call. This CDR3 contains 16 residues. Germline CDR1 and CDR2: SGHNT and YYREEE (reference sequence). Between the trimmed V and J ends, which lost 1 base and 6 bases, there was a span of 19 bases. The CDR3 DNA is TGTGCCAGCAGCTTGTTAGGTAGTACAGCTGAAGCTGAAGCTTTCTTT. Its protein product is CASSLLGSTAEAEAFF. Full variable domain (outside the CDR3, taken from reference TRBV5-4 and TRBJ1-1): ETGVTQSPTHLIKTRGQQVTLRCSSQSGHNTVSWYQQALGQGPQFIFQYYREEENGRGNFPPRFSGLQFPNYSSELNVNALELDDSALYLCASSLLGSTAEAEAFFGQGTRLTVV.

The chain recombines TRBV7-9 with TRBJ1-1; 7 bases match TRBD1. This CDR3 region has 14 residues. J lost 6 bases, V lost 1 base, and 5 bases had no gene match. CDR1 is SEHNR, CDR2 FQNEAQ, per germline (reference sequence). In nucleotides, the CDR3 is TGTGCCAGCAGCTTAGTCCAGGGGGAATCTGAAGCTTTCTTT. Encoded protein: CASSLVQGESEAFF.

The V and J genes are TRBV13 and TRBJ2-2, with 10 nucleotides matching TRBD1. Germline values: CDR1 PRHDT, CDR2 FYEKMQ (reference sequence). Unmatched junction bases numbered 12, after V lost 5 bases and J lost 0 bases. This CDR3 comprises 19 residues. CDR3 DNA: TGTGCCAGCAGCCCGAACGCTGGACAGGGGGACTCGAACACCGGGGAGCTGTTTTTT. Protein sequence: CASSPNAGQGDSNTGELFF.

This clone was detected once. This chain uses TRBV28 with TRBJ2-2, with 15 bases lining up with TRBD2. Germline V gene sequence: CDR1 MDHEN, CDR2 SYDVKM. V was clipped by 2 bases and J by 4 bases; unmatched bases: 2. CDR3 length equals 17 residues. The CDR3 sequence: CASSLGLAGGLTGELFF. The CDR3 DNA sequence: TGTGCCAGCAGTTTAGGACTAGCGGGGGGGCTCACCGGGGAGCTGTTTTTT.

The chain carries TRBV4-3 and TRBJ2-5; 10 bases are a match to TRBD2. CDR3 length: 17 residues. Losses at the gene ends were 1 base for V and 5 bases for J; bases not matched to a gene: 10. Germline V gives CDR1 LGHNA, CDR2 YSLEER. The CDR3 DNA follows: TGCGCCAGCAGCCAAGGATCCAGCGGGGGGGCCTATGAGACCCAGTACTTC. Translated, it gives CASSQGSSGGAYETQYF.

V is TRBV2 and J is TRBJ2-3, with D perhaps TRBD2 (5 bases). With 5 bases removed from V and 6 bases from J, the gap between germline ends came to 12 bases. Germline-derived CDR1 and CDR2 are SNHLY and FYNNEI. CDR3 length: 13 residues. CDR3 sequence (DNA): TGTGCCAGCAGTATACTAGTATCGGATACGCAGTATTTT. Protein sequence: CASSILVSDTQYF.

The rearrangement joins TRBV27 to TRBJ2-7; a weak D match, TRBD1 (6 bases). The CDR3 contains 15 residues. V dropped 3 bases and J dropped 3 bases, with 15 bases sitting between them. Looked up from germline, CDR1 is MNHEY and CDR2 is SMNVEV (reference sequence). CDR3 in amino acids: CASSFSGQGSYEQYF. In DNA, the CDR3 is TGTGCCAGCAGTTTCTCGGGGCAGGGGAGCTACGAGCAGTACTTC.

The chain has TRBV4-2 and TRBJ1-5; 7 bases agree with TRBD1. Germline CDR1 and CDR2: LGHNA and YNFKEQ. With V trimmed by 3 bases and J by 13 bases, 6 bases remained unmatched. The CDR3 runs to 12 residues. The CDR3 reads CASSHRTGPQHF. The CDR3, as DNA: TGTGCCAGCAGCCATAGGACAGGACCACAGCATTTT.

V and J are TRBV4-1 and TRBJ2-7, with D hard to call. Between the trimmed V and J ends, which lost 4 bases and 3 bases, there was a span of 13 bases. The CDR3 is made up of 14 amino acids. CDR1 and CDR2 (germline): MGHRA, YSYEKL. This CDR3 is CASSPLANSYEQYF. CDR3 bases: TGCGCCAGCAGCCCCCTCGCGAACAGCTACGAGCAGTACTTC.

The rearrangement joins TRBV10-3 to TRBJ2-2, with no clear D. Trimming pared 3 bases from V and 1 base from J, leaving 6 bases between. The CDR3 extends over 14 amino acids. Germline V CDR1 and CDR2: ENHRY, SYGVKD. The CDR3 loop reads CAISDPVNTGELFF. The CDR3 nucleotides are TGTGCCATCAGTGATCCTGTGAACACCGGGGAGCTGTTTTTT.

J is TRBJ1-3 and V is TRBV4-2, with D tentatively TRBD1 (5 bases). The CDR3 covers 16 residues. The V end was cut by 0 bases, the J end by 3 bases, with 12 bases between. Germline values: CDR1 LGHNA, CDR2 YNFKEQ. The CDR3 here is CASSQDQGGHGNTIYF. The CDR3 coding sequence is TGTGCCAGCAGCCAAGATCAGGGAGGGCATGGAAACACCATATATTTT.